These 30 T cell receptor beta chains came from one sample sequenced in a study of blood T cell repertoires in COVID-19. The protocol was immunoSEQ multiplex PCR, while the TCRdb copy is restricted to in-frame clones and leaves out a portion. The sample carries 200,000 to 300,000 clones, about 90% recorded once. Sequenced material: peripheral blood. The receptors here all came from a man aged 55-75 years who had recovered from COVID-19.

The sample holds one count of this clone. The chain couples TRBV3-1 (or the pseudogene TRBV3-2) to TRBJ2-7; D is unresolved. Germline values: CDR1 LGHDT, CDR2 YNNKEL (reference sequence). V lost 4 bases and J 0 bases, leaving 7 bases between the germline ends. This CDR3 has 13 amino acids. The CDR3 reads CASSPGSSYEQYF. The CDR3 DNA follows: TGTGCCAGCAGCCCTGGCAGCTCCTACGAGCAGTACTTC.

The rearrangement uses TRBV6-1 and TRBJ1-5, with no clear D. V was clipped by 2 bases and J by 5 bases, with 16 bases between them. Germline CDR1 reads MNHNS; CDR2 reads SASEGT. CDR3 size: 16 residues. CDR3 sequence: CASSESRAAFHQPQHF. CDR3 nucleotides: TGTGCCAGCAGTGAATCGCGGGCGGCATTTCATCAGCCCCAGCATTTT.

The rearrangement uses TRBV15 and TRBJ2-7; TRBD2 might be the D (6 bases). Germline V lookup: CDR1 LNHNV, CDR2 YYDKDF (reference sequence). V lost 3 bases and J lost 0, with 12 bases in between. The CDR3 is made up of 15 amino acids. CDR3 amino acids: CATSREGPSSYEQYF. The DNA of the CDR3 is TGTGCCACCAGCAGGGAGGGCCCAAGCTCCTACGAGCAGTACTTC.

This chain connects TRBV4-2 to TRBJ1-4; 8 nucleotides align to TRBD1. Germline values: CDR1 LGHNA, CDR2 YNFKEQ. The CDR3 contains 14 residues. The ends lost 5 bases at V and 4 bases at J; junction bases unmatched: 3. The CDR3, as DNA: TGTGCCAGCAGCTACGACAGGGGTAATGAAAAACTGTTTTTT. The encoded protein is CASSYDRGNEKLFF.

This clone was recorded a few times. V and J are TRBV5-1 and TRBJ1-4; TRBD1 might be the D (6 bases). V was cut by 3 bases and J by 8 bases, with 14 bases left in between. CDR1 SGHRS and CDR2 YFSETQ come from the germline V gene. The CDR3 is 14 residues long. CDR3 in DNA: TGCGCCAGCAGCTGGGGACACGGGGAGGAAAAACTGTTTTTT. Its protein is CASSWGHGEEKLFF.

This chain links TRBV10-3 with TRBJ2-7, with 8 bases fitting TRBD2. CDR3 size: 12 residues. V trimming: 6 bases; J trimming: 5 bases; junction bases outside the gene matches: 3. The germline V gene encodes CDR1 ENHRY and CDR2 SYGVKD. The CDR3 sequence: CAISPTSDEQYF. CDR3 sequence (DNA): TGTGCCATCAGCCCGACTAGCGACGAGCAGTACTTC.

The chain carries TRBV19 and TRBJ1-1, with 8 bases matching TRBD1. Germline CDR1 reads LNHDA; CDR2 reads SQIVND (reference sequence). Losses at the gene ends were 3 bases for V and 11 bases for J; bases not matched to a gene: 17. This CDR3 is built from 16 residues. For the CDR3, the DNA is TGTGCCAGTAGTATGAGGGCGCCGACAGGGGCGGGGGACGCTTTCTTT. Protein product: CASSMRAPTGAGDAFF.

V gene TRBV5-6 combines with J gene TRBJ2-7, with 7 nucleotides matching TRBD2. The CDR3 runs to 15 residues. Trimming removed 4 bases from V and 0 bases from J; junction bases left unmatched: 7. CDR1 and CDR2 (germline): SGHDT, YYEEEE. The CDR3 spells CASSPFGGGSYEQYF. The CDR3 DNA reads TGTGCCAGCAGCCCCTTTGGCGGGGGCTCCTACGAGCAGTACTTC.

The chain has TRBV7-2 and TRBJ1-6, with no clear D. The CDR3 totals 15 residues. CDR1 and CDR2 (germline): SGHTA, FQGNSA. Trimming took off 2 bases at V and 7 bases at J, with 12 bases between the two ends. As DNA, the CDR3 is TGTGCCAGCAGCTTACGACAACCCGGCAATTCACCCCTCCACTTT. Protein: CASSLRQPGNSPLHF.

This clone was recorded once. The rearrangement links TRBV10-3 to TRBJ1-2; the match to TRBD1 covers 9 bases. The CDR3 is 14 amino acids. J lost 7 bases, V lost 3 bases, and 6 bases had no gene match. Germline CDR1 reads ENHRY; CDR2 reads SYGVKD. Here the CDR3 reads CAISDLDRGGGYTF. Written as DNA, the CDR3 is TGTGCCATCAGTGACTTGGACAGGGGAGGTGGCTACACCTTC.

This chain uses TRBV7-2 with TRBJ2-7; tentatively, D is TRBD2 (6 bases). The CDR3 extends over 12 amino acids. Germline V lookup: CDR1 SGHTA, CDR2 FQGNSA. With 5 bases removed from V and 6 bases from J, the gap between germline ends came to 11 bases. CDR3 region: CASSTTSSEQYF. In DNA form, the CDR3 reads TGTGCCAGCAGCACTACTAGCTCCGAGCAGTACTTC.

This clone came up once. The chain couples TRBV6-5 to TRBJ1-1; a possible D gene is TRBD1 (5 bases). The CDR3 sequence is 13 residues long. V was cut by 11 bases and J by 0 bases, with 13 bases left in between. The germline gives CDR1 MNHEY, CDR2 SVGAGI. Here the CDR3 DNA reads TGTGCCGGCGGAGCAGGGATGAACACTGAAGCTTTCTTT. It codes for CAGGAGMNTEAFF.

In its sample, this clone was seen once. The rearrangement uses TRBV5-1 and TRBJ1-4; TRBD1 aligns across 7 bases. The CDR3 extends over 15 amino acids. V was pared by 4 bases and J by 5 bases, with 8 bases of the junction left unmatched. CDR1 is SGHRS, CDR2 YFSETQ, per germline. CDR3 protein: CASSNQGVGNEKLFF. The CDR3 bases are TGCGCCAGCAGCAACCAGGGGGTTGGAAATGAAAAACTGTTTTTT. Full variable domain (remainder filled in from reference TRBV5-1 and TRBJ1-4): KAGVTQTPRYLIKTRGQQVTLSCSPISGHRSVSWYQQTPGQGLQFLFEYFSETQRNKGNFPGRFSGRQFSNSRSEMNVSTLELGDSALYLCASSNQGVGNEKLFFGSGTQLSVL.

This clone appeared a few times. This chain links TRBV24-1 with TRBJ1-5; D is unresolved. CDR3 length: 14 residues. From germline, CDR1 is KGHDR and CDR2 SFDVKD. V was pared by 5 bases and J by 3 bases, with 10 bases between. The CDR3 is CATSAGLNNQPQHF. The DNA of the CDR3 is TGTGCCACCAGTGCAGGACTAAACAATCAGCCCCAGCATTTT.

The genes are TRBV6-5 and TRBJ1-6; tentatively, D is TRBD1 (5 bases). In germline, CDR1 is MNHEY, CDR2 SVGAGI. Between the trimmed V and J ends, which lost 4 bases and 5 bases, there was a span of 12 bases. The CDR3 runs 15 residues. The CDR3 here is CASSLRQTNNSPLHF. In DNA, the CDR3 is TGTGCCAGCAGTTTGCGACAGACCAATAATTCACCCCTCCACTTT.

The gene calls are TRBV12-5 and TRBJ1-6; TRBD1 matches 9 bases. The ends lost 1 base at V and 13 bases at J; junction bases unmatched: 5. The CDR3 is 14 residues long. Germline V lookup: CDR1 LGHNT, CDR2 FRNRAP. The CDR3 is CASGLGQGDRPLHF. As DNA, the CDR3 is TGTGCTAGTGGTTTGGGACAGGGGGATCGTCCCCTCCACTTT.

The CDR3 nucleotides are TGTGCCAGTAGCCGACTCTCTGGGGCCAACGTCCTGACTTTC. It translates to CASSRLSGANVLTF. V usage is TRBV19 and J usage is TRBJ2-6, with D unresolved. The CDR3 has 14 amino acids. CDR1 and CDR2 from the germline V gene are LNHDA and SQIVND (reference sequence). Between the trimmed V and J ends, which lost 6 bases and 0 bases, there was a span of 6 bases.

The CDR3 sequence: CASGLVTGAARNSNQPQHF. CDR3 coding DNA: TGTGCTAGTGGTTTGGTGACAGGTGCGGCCCGAAATAGCAATCAGCCCCAGCATTTT. J is TRBJ1-5 and V is TRBV12-5; tentative D call: TRBD1 (6 bases). CDR3 size: 19 residues. CDR1 and CDR2 (germline): LGHNT, FRNRAP. Trimming removed 0 bases from V and 0 bases from J, with 18 bases in between.

The chain is built from TRBV9 and TRBJ1-3; 8 bases are a match to TRBD1. This CDR3 spans 16 amino acids. The germline CDR1 and CDR2 sequences are SGDLS and YYNGEE. J lost 3 bases, V lost 3 bases, and 8 bases had no gene match. CDR3 sequence reads: CASSAYTGGLGNTIYF. The CDR3, as DNA: TGTGCCAGCAGCGCTTACACAGGGGGGCTTGGAAACACCATATATTTT.

The V gene is TRBV6-5, the J gene TRBJ1-2, with 8 bases that match TRBD1. Germline values: CDR1 MNHEY, CDR2 SVGAGI. The CDR3 spans 12 residues. V lost 10 bases and J lost 8; bases outside the gene matches: 9. The chain's CDR3 is CAIRDRLSGYTF. In DNA, the CDR3 is TGTGCCATTCGGGACAGGTTGTCGGGCTACACCTTC.

The V gene is TRBV5-6, the J gene TRBJ2-2; TRBD2 might be the D (6 bases). CDR3 size: 16 residues. Trimming shortened V by 5 bases and J by 7 bases, and 21 bases separated the two germline ends. CDR1 is SGHDT and CDR2 is YYEEEE in the germline V gene. The CDR3 loop is CASRSLGEGRSGELFF. The CDR3 nucleotides are TGTGCCAGCAGAAGTCTGGGAGAGGGGAGGAGCGGGGAGCTGTTTTTT.

V and J are TRBV18 and TRBJ1-6; no definite D call. The CDR3 has 16 amino acids. V was shortened by 3 bases and J by 7 bases, with 16 bases between the two germline ends. Germline CDR1 KGHSH, CDR2 LQKENI. The CDR3 nucleotides read TGTGCCAGCTCACCGAGCCGGACTAACCTGAATTCACCCCTCCACTTT. Its translation: CASSPSRTNLNSPLHF. Using reference TRBV18 and TRBJ1-6 for the parts outside the CDR3, the full variable domain is NAGVMQNPRHLVRRRGQEARLRCSPMKGHSHVYWYRQLPEEGLKFMVYLQKENIIDESGMPKERFSAEFPKEGPSILRIQQVVRGDSAAYFCASSPSRTNLNSPLHFGNGTRLTVT.

The genes are TRBV5-1 and TRBJ1-2; the match to TRBD1 covers 7 bases. Germline assignment: CDR1 SGHRS and CDR2 YFSETQ. The CDR3 contains 13 residues. Trimming at V came to 4 bases and at J to 4 bases, leaving 4 bases not matched to a gene. CDR3 sequence reads: CASSLGTAYGYTF. CDR3 coding DNA: TGCGCCAGCAGCCTAGGGACAGCCTATGGCTACACCTTC.

This clone was seen just once. In DNA, the CDR3 is TGTGCCACGGGGACTAGCGGGGGGCACCAAGAGACCCAGTACTTC. This translates into CATGTSGGHQETQYF. The chain recombines TRBV24-1 with TRBJ2-5, with 15 bases that match TRBD2. This CDR3 spans 15 amino acids. Trimming took 10 bases from V and 0 from J; bases not matched to a gene: 2. Germline V lookup: CDR1 KGHDR, CDR2 SFDVKD.

The CDR3 spells CASSPGGVVLEQYV. CDR3 nucleotides: TGTGCCAGCAGCCCGGGGGGCGTGGTGTTGGAGCAGTACGTC. The V and J genes are TRBV11-2 and TRBJ2-7, with D maybe TRBD2 (7 bases). Germline V gene sequence: CDR1 SGHAT, CDR2 FQNNGV. Trimming shortened V by 5 bases and J by 7 bases, and 18 bases separated the two germline ends. This CDR3 has 14 amino acids.

V gene TRBV6-1 combines with J gene TRBJ1-2; D is undetermined. V was clipped by 3 bases and J by 0 bases, with 17 bases between them. This CDR3 comprises 17 residues. In germline, CDR1 is MNHNS, CDR2 SASEGT. As DNA, the CDR3 is TGTGCCAGCAGTGACATGGTGAGGCAGCTCACTAACTATGGCTACACCTTC. Translated, it gives CASSDMVRQLTNYGYTF.

The V call is TRBV2, the J call TRBJ1-5; TRBD1 matches 7 bases. The CDR3 consists of 15 residues. Losses at the gene ends were 5 bases for V and 7 bases for J; bases not matched to a gene: 11. CDR1 and CDR2 from the germline V gene are SNHLY and FYNNEI. This chain's CDR3 is CASSLRPETGQPQHF. In nucleotides, the CDR3 is TGTGCCAGCAGTCTCAGGCCCGAGACAGGGCAGCCCCAGCATTTT.

The genes are TRBV2 and TRBJ1-4, with D hard to call. CDR1 and CDR2 (germline): SNHLY, FYNNEI. Trimming cost V 6 bases and J 8 bases, with 10 bases left between them. The CDR3 spans 12 residues. The CDR3 coding sequence is TGTGCCAGCAGGTCTCAGAGGGAAAAACTGTTTTTT. It yields the protein CASRSQREKLFF.

This sequence joins TRBV6-5 and TRBJ2-7, with TRBD1 matching 7 bases. The CDR3 sequence is 15 residues long. From germline, CDR1 is MNHEY and CDR2 SVGAGI. The V and J ends lost 5 bases and 3 bases, in that order; junction bases with no gene match: 10. The CDR3, as DNA: TGTGCCAGCAGTCGAGTTGACAGGGAAAACTACGAGCAGTACTTC. Translating gives CASSRVDRENYEQYF.

V and J are TRBV19 and TRBJ2-3; 7 bases align to TRBD2. The CDR3 consists of 14 residues. Per germline, CDR1 LNHDA and CDR2 SQIVND (reference sequence). Trimming removed 3 bases from V and 4 bases from J; junction bases left unmatched: 4. For the CDR3, the DNA is TGTGCCAGTAGTATTAATCGGGGGGCAGATACGCAGTATTTT. It is translated as CASSINRGADTQYF. The full variable domain, with the rest looked up from reference TRBV19 and TRBJ2-3, is DGGITQSPKYLFRKEGQNVTLSCEQNLNHDAMYWYRQDPGQGLRLIYYSQIVNDFQKGDIAEGYSVSREKKESFPLTVTSAQKNPTAFYLCASSINRGADTQYFGPGTRLTVL.